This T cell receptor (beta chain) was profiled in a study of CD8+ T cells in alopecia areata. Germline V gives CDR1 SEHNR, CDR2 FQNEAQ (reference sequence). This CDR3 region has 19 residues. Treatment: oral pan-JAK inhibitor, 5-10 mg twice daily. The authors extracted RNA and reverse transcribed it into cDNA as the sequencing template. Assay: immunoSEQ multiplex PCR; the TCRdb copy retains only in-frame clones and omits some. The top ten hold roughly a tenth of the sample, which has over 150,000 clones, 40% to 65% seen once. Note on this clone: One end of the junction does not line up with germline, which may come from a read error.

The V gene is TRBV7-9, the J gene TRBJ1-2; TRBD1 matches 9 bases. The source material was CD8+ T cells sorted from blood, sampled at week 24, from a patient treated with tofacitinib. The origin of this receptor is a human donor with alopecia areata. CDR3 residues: CASSLARDRETPRIYGYTF. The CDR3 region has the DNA TGTGCCAGCAGCCTAGCGCGGGACAGGGAAACCCCGAGGATTTATGGCTACACCTTC.